Listed below are T cell receptor beta chains from one sample, sequenced in a study of blood T cell repertoires in COVID-19. TCRdb's table, derived via immunoSEQ multiplex PCR, lists solely in-frame clones and lacks some. The sample includes about 240,000 clones, more than 75% of them seen just once. Sequencing input: PBMCs or T cells enriched from blood (not recorded which). The receptors originated from a woman aged 40-49 years with acute COVID-19. Both conserved end residues are part of each CDR3. A D gene is named only where the DNA matches it firmly. Rows may omit the clone size; those that give it use once, few, many or a size class.

j_call v_call clone_size d_call cdr3_aa cdr3_nt
TRBJ1-6 TRBV11-2 - - CASSLAAGSFNSPLHF TGTGCCAGCAGCTTAGCGGCAGGATCCTTTAATTCACCCCTCCACTTT
TRBJ2-2 TRBV11-2 once - CASRYITGSGTGELFF TGTGCCAGCAGATACATTACAGGGTCGGGCACCGGGGAGCTGTTTTTT
TRBJ1-5 TRBV27 - - CASSFAGEGQPQHF TGTGCCAGCAGTTTCGCAGGGGAAGGGCAGCCCCAGCATTTT
TRBJ2-1 TRBV11-2 once TRBD2 CASSPGLAGYNEQFF TGTGCCAGCAGCCCCGGACTAGCGGGATATAATGAGCAGTTCTTC
TRBJ2-1 TRBV21-1 few - CASSKGDNSSYNEQFF TGTGCCAGCAGCAAAGGGGACAACAGCTCCTACAATGAGCAGTTCTTC
TRBJ1-6 TRBV12-5 - TRBD1 CASGPGQGDSPLHF TGTGCTAGTGGCCCGGGACAGGGGGATTCACCCCTCCACTTT
TRBJ2-7 TRBV7-9 - - CASSLAAGTRSYEQYF TGTGCCAGCAGCTTAGCGGCGGGGACTCGCTCCTACGAGCAGTACTTC
TRBJ2-3 TRBV19 - TRBD1 CASRAGTGFTDTQYF TGTGCCAGTCGAGCCGGGACAGGGTTCACAGATACGCAGTATTTT
TRBJ2-5 TRBV12-5 - TRBD1 CASGRGLETQYF TGTGCTAGTGGTAGGGGGCTGGAGACCCAGTACTTC
TRBJ2-1 TRBV7-6 - TRBD2 CASSLVTSGGRYNEQFF TGTGCCAGCAGCTTAGTAACTAGCGGGGGGAGATACAATGAGCAGTTCTTC
TRBJ2-3 TRBV14 - TRBD2 CASSRTSGRGDTQYF TGTGCCAGCAGCCGGACTAGCGGGAGAGGCGATACGCAGTATTTT
TRBJ2-7 TRBV27 - - CASSFTPGWNEQYF TGTGCCAGCAGTTTCACCCCAGGGTGGAACGAGCAGTACTTC
TRBJ1-6 TRBV6-6 - TRBD1 CASSTTGVQNSPLHF TGTGCCAGCAGCACAACAGGGGTCCAGAATTCACCCCTCCACTTT
TRBJ1-2 TRBV2 once TRBD1 CASSLDRYRGLNYGYTF TGTGCCAGCAGTCTGGACAGGTATCGAGGACTAAACTATGGCTACACCTTC
TRBJ1-4 TRBV11-3 - - CASSRRGFNEKLFF TGTGCCAGCAGCCGGCGGGGTTTTAATGAAAAACTGTTTTTT
TRBJ2-5 TRBV5-1 - TRBD2 CASSSGTSDAQETQYF TGCGCCAGCAGTTCAGGTACTAGCGATGCCCAAGAGACCCAGTACTTC
TRBJ1-2 TRBV9 - - CASSVGAGRGYGYTF TGTGCCAGCAGCGTAGGGGCGGGACGCGGTTATGGCTACACCTTC
TRBJ2-7 TRBV5-1 - TRBD2 CASSSGLAGVHEQYF TGCGCCAGCAGCTCGGGACTAGCGGGAGTACACGAGCAGTACTTC
TRBJ1-5 TRBV19 - - CASSIGGRRGQPQHF TGTGCCAGTAGTATCGGTGGGCGGCGGGGCCAGCCCCAGCATTTT
TRBJ2-7 TRBV4-1 - - CASSQDPIGTYEQYF TGCGCCAGCAGCCAAGACCCGATCGGGACCTACGAGCAGTACTTC
TRBJ1-1 TRBV2 - TRBD1 CASHARQGVGTEAFF TGTGCCAGCCACGCCCGGCAGGGGGTAGGGACTGAAGCTTTCTTT
TRBJ1-5 TRBV29-1 - - CSVVTEANQPQHF TGCAGCGTTGTAACAGAAGCTAATCAGCCCCAGCATTTT
TRBJ1-1 TRBV19 - - CASNKGGISTEAFF TGTGCCAGTAACAAGGGGGGGATTAGCACTGAAGCTTTCTTT
TRBJ2-7 TRBV7-2 - - CASSLGGLARYEQYF TGTGCCAGCAGCTTAGGCGGGCTAGCGAGATACGAGCAGTACTTC
TRBJ2-2 TRBV14 - TRBD1 CASSLTDRVLTGELFF TGTGCCAGCAGCCTCACGGACAGGGTACTCACCGGGGAGCTGTTTTTT
TRBJ2-1 TRBV5-6 - - CASSQTRYRNEQFF TGTGCCAGCAGCCAAACTAGGTACCGCAATGAGCAGTTCTTC
TRBJ2-1 TRBV25-1 - TRBD2 CASSLGEGLNEQFF TGTGCCAGCAGTTTGGGGGAGGGCCTAAATGAGCAGTTCTTC
TRBJ2-1 TRBV19 - TRBD2 CASSIEGTSGAYNEQFF TGTGCCAGTAGTATAGAAGGGACTAGCGGGGCATACAATGAGCAGTTCTTC
TRBJ1-4 TRBV30 - - CAWSVPRHNEKLFF TGTGCCTGGAGTGTACCGCGTCATAATGAAAAACTGTTTTTT
TRBJ2-1 TRBV4-2 - TRBD1 CASSPRTGSYNEQFF TGTGCCAGCAGCCCCAGGACAGGGTCCTACAATGAGCAGTTCTTC
TRBJ2-7 TRBV13 - TRBD1 CASSFRTGAYEQYF TGTGCCAGCAGCTTTCGGACAGGAGCCTACGAGCAGTACTTC
TRBJ1-5 TRBV12-5 few - CASGLATGFDQPQHF TGTGCTAGTGGTTTGGCAACGGGGTTCGATCAGCCCCAGCATTTT
TRBJ1-6 TRBV14 - TRBD1 CASSDRDRAFSPLHF TGTGCCAGCAGCGACCGGGACAGGGCTTTTTCACCCCTCCACTTT
TRBJ1-2 TRBV2 - TRBD1 CASSEAGALTGSNGYTF TGTGCCAGCAGTGAAGCGGGAGCGCTGACAGGGAGCAATGGCTACACCTTC
TRBJ2-5 TRBV5-4 - - CASSLALGAPQETQYF TGTGCCAGCAGCTTAGCCTTGGGGGCACCCCAAGAGACCCAGTACTTC
TRBJ1-1 TRBV4-2 - - CASSQDGQGYEAFF TGTGCCAGCAGCCAAGATGGGCAGGGGTATGAAGCTTTCTTT
TRBJ2-1 TRBV3-1/TRBV3-2 - TRBD2 CASSQGTSPHNEQFF TGTGCCAGCAGCCAAGGGACTAGCCCCCACAATGAGCAGTTCTTC
TRBJ2-7 TRBV28 - TRBD2 CASSDGLARREQYF TGTGCCAGCAGTGACGGACTAGCAAGACGCGAGCAGTACTTC
TRBJ2-7 TRBV7-9 once TRBD1 CASSLGTGLYEQYF TGTGCCAGCAGTCTAGGGACAGGGCTGTATGAGCAGTACTTC
TRBJ2-4 TRBV5-1 - - CASSSRRGDGNIQYF TGCGCCAGCAGCTCCAGGCGGGGTGATGGAAACATTCAGTACTTC
TRBJ1-1 TRBV5-4 - TRBD1 CASSSGTANTEAFF TGTGCCAGCAGCTCCGGGACAGCAAACACTGAAGCTTTCTTT
TRBJ2-7 TRBV11-3 - - CASTRQEVSYEQYF TGTGCCAGCACCCGACAGGAAGTCTCCTACGAGCAGTACTTC
TRBJ1-2 TRBV6-6 - TRBD1 CASSYAGGSGYTF TGTGCCAGCAGTTACGCAGGGGGCAGTGGCTACACCTTC
TRBJ1-5 TRBV4-2 - - CASSQDRGYNQPQHF TGTGCCAGCAGCCAAGACAGGGGCTACAATCAGCCCCAGCATTTT
TRBJ1-5 TRBV6-1 - - CASSESGKYSNQPQHF TGTGCCAGCAGTGAGTCAGGGAAATATAGCAATCAGCCCCAGCATTTT
TRBJ2-2 TRBV3-1/TRBV3-2 - - CASKGSGTGELFF TGTGCCAGTAAGGGAAGCGGCACCGGGGAGCTGTTTTTT
TRBJ2-2 TRBV2 - TRBD1 CASSQDRDAGELFF TGTGCCAGCAGTCAGGACAGGGACGCCGGGGAGCTGTTTTTT
TRBJ2-5 TRBV7-2 - TRBD2 CASSLASGRSWGVTQYF TGTGCCAGCAGCTTAGCTAGCGGGAGGTCTTGGGGGGTGACCCAGTACTTC